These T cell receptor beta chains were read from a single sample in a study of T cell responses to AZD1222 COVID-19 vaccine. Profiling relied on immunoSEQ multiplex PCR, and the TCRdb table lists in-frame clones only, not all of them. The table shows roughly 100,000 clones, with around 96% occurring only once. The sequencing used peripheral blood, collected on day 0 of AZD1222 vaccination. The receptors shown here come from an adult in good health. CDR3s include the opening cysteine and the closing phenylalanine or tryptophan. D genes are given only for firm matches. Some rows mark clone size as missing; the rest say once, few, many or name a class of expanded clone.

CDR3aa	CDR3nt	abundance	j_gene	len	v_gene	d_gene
CASSPSGAVLTFF	TGTGCCAGCAGTCCTTCGGGGGCGGTATTGACTTTCTTT	.	TRBJ1-1	13	TRBV27	.
CASSLKAVHTEAFF	TGTGCCAGCAGCTTGAAGGCGGTTCACACTGAAGCTTTCTTT	.	TRBJ1-1	14	TRBV5-8	.
CASSSRIIQGIGEKLFF	TGTGCCAGCAGTTCCCGCATTATACAGGGGATTGGGGAAAAACTGTTTTTT	.	TRBJ1-4	17	TRBV28	TRBD1
CASSPGRSWAEAFF	TGTGCCAGCAGCCCAGGCCGGTCATGGGCTGAAGCTTTCTTT	.	TRBJ1-1	14	TRBV3-1/TRBV3-2	.
CASSSDRFPYYEQYF	TGTGCCAGCAGCTCAGACAGGTTCCCTTACTACGAGCAGTACTTC	.	TRBJ2-7	15	TRBV7-9	.
CASSRDRDYGYTF	TGTGCCAGCAGTCGGGACAGGGACTATGGCTACACCTTC	.	TRBJ1-2	13	TRBV6-2/TRBV6-3	TRBD1
CASSPQGDQPQHF	TGTGCCAGTAGTCCACAGGGGGATCAGCCCCAGCATTTT	.	TRBJ1-5	13	TRBV19	TRBD1
CATQNRGYGYTF	TGTGCCACACAGAACAGGGGCTATGGCTACACCTTC	.	TRBJ1-2	12	TRBV10-3	TRBD1
CASSQVTGWAEAFF	TGCGCCAGCAGCCAAGTAACAGGGTGGGCTGAAGCTTTCTTT	.	TRBJ1-1	14	TRBV4-1	.
CASSQDGSSGYTF	TGTGCCAGCAGCCAAGATGGGTCCTCTGGCTACACCTTC	.	TRBJ1-2	13	TRBV3-1/TRBV3-2	.
CASSSRQGQGEQFF	TGTGCCAGCAGTTCGCGACAGGGGCAGGGTGAGCAGTTCTTC	.	TRBJ2-1	14	TRBV6-6	TRBD1
CASSYPGQTNQPQHF	TGTGCCAGCAGTTACCCCGGACAGACTAATCAGCCCCAGCATTTT	.	TRBJ1-5	15	TRBV6-2/TRBV6-3	.
CASSQIYEQYF	TGTGCCAGCAGTCAGATCTACGAGCAGTACTTC	.	TRBJ2-7	11	TRBV6-2/TRBV6-3	.
CASSLDVQGSSYTF	TGTGCCAGCAGCTTAGACGTCCAGGGATCTAGCTACACCTTC	once	TRBJ1-2	14	TRBV7-3	.
CASSPSRPGQGAEAFF	TGTGCCAGCAGCCCCTCAAGACCGGGACAGGGGGCTGAAGCTTTCTTT	.	TRBJ1-1	16	TRBV9	TRBD1
CASSLNDYEQYF	TGTGCCAGCAGCTTAAATGACTACGAGCAGTACTTC	.	TRBJ2-7	12	TRBV13	.
CASRRDRAGETQYF	TGTGCCAGCCGAAGGGACAGGGCTGGCGAGACCCAGTACTTC	.	TRBJ2-5	14	TRBV18	TRBD1
CASSYRQGAYNSPLHF	TGTGCCAGCAGTTATCGACAGGGGGCCTATAATTCACCCCTCCACTTT	.	TRBJ1-6	16	TRBV2	TRBD1
CASSLAEGARGYTF	TGTGCCAGCAGCTTGGCCGAAGGGGCGCGGGGCTACACCTTC	.	TRBJ1-2	14	TRBV5-6	.
CASSLVGMKNTEAFF	TGTGCCAGCAGCTTAGTGGGGATGAAAAACACTGAAGCTTTCTTT	.	TRBJ1-1	15	TRBV11-2	.
CASSPGRQRNGYTF	TGTGCCAGCAGCCCCGGGAGGCAGAGAAATGGCTACACCTTC	once	TRBJ1-2	14	TRBV6-5	.
CASSRVSGYTF	TGTGCCAGCAGCAGGGTGAGTGGCTACACCTTC	once	TRBJ1-2	11	TRBV21-1	.
CASSGAGFTDTQYF	TGTGCCAGCAGTGGGGCAGGGTTCACAGATACGCAGTATTTT	.	TRBJ2-3	14	TRBV2	.
CASSQGVGSRLTRSYGYTF	TGCGCCAGCAGCCAAGGGGTGGGCAGTCGTTTGACTCGATCCTATGGCTACACCTTC	.	TRBJ1-2	19	TRBV4-1	.
CASSQAPTRKTDTQYF	TGTGCCAGCAGCCAAGCCCCGACCCGGAAGACAGATACGCAGTATTTT	.	TRBJ2-3	16	TRBV3-1/TRBV3-2	.
CASSQVNEQFF	TGCGCCAGCAGCCAAGTCAATGAGCAGTTCTTC	few	TRBJ2-1	11	TRBV4-1	.
CASSAIGGGEQFF	TGTGCCAGCAGCGCAATTGGGGGCGGAGAGCAGTTCTTC	once	TRBJ2-1	13	TRBV7-2	.
CASSYSIAGGDNEQFF	TGTGCCAGCAGTTACTCGATAGCGGGAGGGGACAATGAGCAGTTCTTC	.	TRBJ2-1	16	TRBV6-5	TRBD2
CASSYSILWGNQPQHF	TGTGCCAGCAGTTACTCGATTTTGTGGGGAAATCAGCCCCAGCATTTT	once	TRBJ1-5	16	TRBV6-2/TRBV6-3	.
CASSAGFNQPQHF	TGTGCCAGCAGCGCCGGTTTCAATCAGCCCCAGCATTTT	.	TRBJ1-5	13	TRBV7-8	.
CSVVLAGGMDTQYF	TGCAGCGTTGTTCTAGCGGGAGGAATGGATACGCAGTATTTT	.	TRBJ2-3	14	TRBV29-1	TRBD2
CASSPARRTGDTQYF	TGTGCCAGCAGCCCCGCCCGGAGAACTGGGGATACGCAGTATTTT	once	TRBJ2-3	15	TRBV7-9	.
CASSLDPLDPLTSTDTQYF	TGTGCCAGCAGCTTAGATCCCTTGGACCCCCTGACTAGCACAGATACGCAGTATTTT	few	TRBJ2-3	19	TRBV7-2	.
CASSLIGDRAPEQYF	TGTGCCAGCAGTTTAATAGGCGACAGGGCTCCCGAGCAGTACTTC	.	TRBJ2-7	15	TRBV27	TRBD1
CASSGQEAYEQYF	TGTGCCAGCAGCGGACAGGAAGCCTACGAGCAGTACTTC	.	TRBJ2-7	13	TRBV7-9	TRBD1
CASSGDGGDMDTEAFF	TGTGCCAGCAGCGGAGACGGGGGCGATATGGACACTGAAGCTTTCTTT	.	TRBJ1-1	16	TRBV7-9	.
CASSVASYAGIEADTQYF	TGTGCCAGCAGCGTAGCTTCTTACGCGGGAATTGAGGCAGATACGCAGTATTTT	.	TRBJ2-3	18	TRBV9	.
CASSPLGEDQPQHF	TGTGCCAGCTCACCACTAGGGGAGGATCAGCCCCAGCATTTT	.	TRBJ1-5	14	TRBV18	.
CASSLGGTGGGYGYTF	TGCGCCAGCAGCTTGGGGGGGACAGGAGGAGGCTATGGCTACACCTTC	once	TRBJ1-2	16	TRBV5-1	TRBD1
CASSTPRDRVAGNTIYF	TGTGCCAGCAGCACACCCCGGGACAGGGTCGCTGGAAACACCATATATTTT	.	TRBJ1-3	17	TRBV9	TRBD1
CASTGLNQPQHF	TGTGCCAGTACGGGCCTCAATCAGCCCCAGCATTTT	once	TRBJ1-5	12	TRBV19	.
CASSSTGGHRDTQYF	TGTGCCAGCAGCTCAACAGGGGGGCACAGGGATACGCAGTATTTT	.	TRBJ2-3	15	TRBV7-3	TRBD1
CASSTGTPPYEQYF	TGCGCCAGCAGTACCGGGACACCTCCCTACGAGCAGTACTTC	.	TRBJ2-7	14	TRBV10-1	.
CAISPTGDRGIANTGELFF	TGTGCCATCTCCCCGACGGGGGACAGGGGGATAGCGAACACCGGGGAGCTGTTTTTT	once	TRBJ2-2	19	TRBV10-3	TRBD1
CASSGEGLVFSEQFF	TGTGCCAGCAGCGGCGAGGGACTAGTTTTTAGTGAGCAGTTCTTC	.	TRBJ2-1	15	TRBV7-9	TRBD2
CASSHGQGTLYGYTF	TGCGCCAGCAGCCATGGACAGGGAACTTTATATGGCTACACCTTC	.	TRBJ1-2	15	TRBV4-3	TRBD1
CASRALGTGEGYTF	TGCGCCAGCAGAGCTCTCGGGACAGGGGAGGGCTACACCTTC	.	TRBJ1-2	14	TRBV10-2	TRBD1
CASSPEGTQNSPLHF	TGCGCCAGCAGCCCGGAGGGGACTCAGAATTCACCCCTCCACTTT	.	TRBJ1-6	15	TRBV5-1	.
CASSLAWNTEAFF	TGTGCCAGCAGCTTGGCATGGAACACTGAAGCTTTCTTT	.	TRBJ1-1	13	TRBV11-2	.
CASSPAQGKPVF	TGTGCCAGCTCACCAGCACAGGGTAAGCCGGTCTTC	once	TRBJ2-1	12	TRBV18	.
CASSPLPGNYGYTF	TGTGCCAGCTCACCACTACCGGGGAACTATGGCTACACCTTC	.	TRBJ1-2	14	TRBV18	.
CASSVGGKGVGNEQFF	TGTGCCAGCAGCGTAGGGGGGAAAGGCGTGGGTAATGAGCAGTTCTTC	.	TRBJ2-1	16	TRBV9	.
CAWSVSRESGEQYF	TGTGCCTGGAGTGTATCGCGGGAATCGGGCGAGCAGTACTTC	.	TRBJ2-7	14	TRBV30	.
CASSLNPGTPNYEQFF	TGCGCCAGCAGCTTGAACCCCGGGACCCCCAACTATGAGCAGTTCTTC	.	TRBJ2-1	16	TRBV5-1	.
CASRFTGGGYTF	TGTGCCAGCAGGTTTACAGGGGGCGGCTACACCTTC	.	TRBJ1-2	12	TRBV11-2	TRBD1
CASSLAGGGQTQYF	TGTGCCAGCAGCTTAGCAGGGGGCGGGCAGACCCAGTACTTC	.	TRBJ2-5	14	TRBV5-6	TRBD1
CAIRSGSNQPQHF	TGTGCCATCAGATCGGGGAGCAATCAGCCCCAGCATTTT	.	TRBJ1-5	13	TRBV10-3	.
CASSRDRDGYGYTF	TGTGCCAGTAGTCGGGACAGGGACGGCTATGGCTACACCTTC	.	TRBJ1-2	14	TRBV19	TRBD1
CASSQVAGEATGELFF	TGCGCCAGCAGCCAAGTGGCCGGGGAAGCCACCGGGGAGCTGTTTTTT	.	TRBJ2-2	16	TRBV4-1	.
CASSGRGHGYTF	TGTGCCAGCAGTGGGAGGGGGCACGGCTACACCTTC	.	TRBJ1-2	12	TRBV27	TRBD1